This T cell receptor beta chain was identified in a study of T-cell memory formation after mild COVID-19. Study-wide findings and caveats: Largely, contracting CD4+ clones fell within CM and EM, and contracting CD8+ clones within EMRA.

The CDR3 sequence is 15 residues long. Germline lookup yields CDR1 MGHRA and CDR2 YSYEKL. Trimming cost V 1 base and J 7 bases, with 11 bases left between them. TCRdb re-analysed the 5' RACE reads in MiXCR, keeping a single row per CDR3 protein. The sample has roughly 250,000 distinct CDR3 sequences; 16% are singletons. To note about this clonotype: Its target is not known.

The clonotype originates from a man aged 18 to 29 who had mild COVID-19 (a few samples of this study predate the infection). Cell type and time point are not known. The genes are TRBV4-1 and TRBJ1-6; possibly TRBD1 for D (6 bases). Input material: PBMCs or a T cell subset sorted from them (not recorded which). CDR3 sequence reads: CASSQAGHGNSPLHF. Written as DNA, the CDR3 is TGCGCCAGCAGCCAAGCGGGACATGGGAATTCACCCCTCCACTTT.